This T cell receptor (beta chain) appears in the sequencing data of a study of T cells and Merkel cell carcinoma outcomes. The CDR3 totals 15 residues. Germline loops: CDR1 MNHNS, CDR2 SASEGT. V was shortened by 2 bases and J by 4 bases, with 14 bases between the two germline ends. The table came from immunoSEQ multiplex PCR; TCRdb's copy has only in-frame clones and leaves some out. The profile covers roughly 7,000 clones, with about 90% appearing a single time and about 3% taken by the ten largest. V usage is TRBV6-1 and J usage is TRBJ1-2; tentative D call: TRBD1 (5 bases). Sequencing input: tumor tissue from Merkel cell carcinoma. This TCR was recovered from a human donor with Merkel cell carcinoma. The CDR3 loop reads CASSEQMGPLYGYTF. CDR3 in DNA: TGTGCCAGCAGTGAACAGATGGGGCCCCTCTATGGCTACACCTTC.